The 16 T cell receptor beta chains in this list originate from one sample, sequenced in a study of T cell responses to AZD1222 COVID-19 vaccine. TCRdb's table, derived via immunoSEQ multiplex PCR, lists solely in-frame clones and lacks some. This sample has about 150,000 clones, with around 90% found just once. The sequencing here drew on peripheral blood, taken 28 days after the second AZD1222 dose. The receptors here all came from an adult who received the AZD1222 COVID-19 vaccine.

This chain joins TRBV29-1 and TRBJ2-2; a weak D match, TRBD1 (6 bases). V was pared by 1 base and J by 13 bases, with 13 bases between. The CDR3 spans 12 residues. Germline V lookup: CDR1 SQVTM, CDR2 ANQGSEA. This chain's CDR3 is CSVEVGGNVLFF. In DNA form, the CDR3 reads TGCAGCGTTGAAGTAGGGGGTAACGTGCTGTTTTTT.

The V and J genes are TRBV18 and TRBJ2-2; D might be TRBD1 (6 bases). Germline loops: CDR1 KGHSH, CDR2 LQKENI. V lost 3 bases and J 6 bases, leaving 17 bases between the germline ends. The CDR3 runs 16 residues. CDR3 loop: CASSPNQGRFAGELFF. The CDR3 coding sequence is TGTGCCAGCTCACCGAATCAGGGGCGGTTTGCCGGGGAGCTGTTTTTT.

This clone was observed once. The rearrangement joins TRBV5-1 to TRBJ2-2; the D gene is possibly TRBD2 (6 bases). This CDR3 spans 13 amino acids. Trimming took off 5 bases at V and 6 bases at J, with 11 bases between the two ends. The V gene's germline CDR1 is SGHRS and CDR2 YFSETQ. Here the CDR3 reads CASRTTRAGELFF. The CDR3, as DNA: TGCGCCAGCAGGACGACTAGAGCCGGGGAGCTGTTTTTT.

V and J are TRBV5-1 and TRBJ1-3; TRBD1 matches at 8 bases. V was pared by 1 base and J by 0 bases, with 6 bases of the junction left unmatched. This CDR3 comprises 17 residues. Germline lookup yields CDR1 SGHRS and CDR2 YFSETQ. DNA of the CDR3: TGCGCCAGCAGCTTGAGGGGACAGGCCAGCTCTGGAAACACCATATATTTT. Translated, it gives CASSLRGQASSGNTIYF.

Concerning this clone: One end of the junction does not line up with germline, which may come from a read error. CDR3 region: CASSGTSGRIKNF. In DNA form, the CDR3 reads TGTGCCAGTAGTGGGACTAGCGGGAGGATTAAGAACTTC. The chain has TRBV19 and TRBJ2-7; 15 bases agree with TRBD2. CDR3 length equals 13 residues. Germline loops: CDR1 LNHDA, CDR2 SQIVND (reference sequence).

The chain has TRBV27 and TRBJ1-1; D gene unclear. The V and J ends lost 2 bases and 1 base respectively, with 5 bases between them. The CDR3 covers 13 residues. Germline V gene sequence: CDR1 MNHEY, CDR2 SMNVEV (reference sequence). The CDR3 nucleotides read TGTGCCAGCAGTTTAGTTGGGAACACTGAAGCTTTCTTT. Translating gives CASSLVGNTEAFF.

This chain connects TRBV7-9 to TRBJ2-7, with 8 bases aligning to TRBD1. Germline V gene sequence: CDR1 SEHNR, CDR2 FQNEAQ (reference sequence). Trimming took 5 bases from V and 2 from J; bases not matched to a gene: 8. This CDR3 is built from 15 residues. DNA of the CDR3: TGTGCCAGCAGCGTCCCCGGGGGACAGGCCTACGAGCAGTACTTC. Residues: CASSVPGGQAYEQYF.

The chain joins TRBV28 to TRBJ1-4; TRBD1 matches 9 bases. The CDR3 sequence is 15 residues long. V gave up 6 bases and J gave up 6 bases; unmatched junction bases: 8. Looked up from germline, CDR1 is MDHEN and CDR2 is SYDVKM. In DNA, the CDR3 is TGTGCCAGCAGCCCACCGACAGGGGGTTATGAAAAACTGTTTTTT. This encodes CASSPPTGGYEKLFF.

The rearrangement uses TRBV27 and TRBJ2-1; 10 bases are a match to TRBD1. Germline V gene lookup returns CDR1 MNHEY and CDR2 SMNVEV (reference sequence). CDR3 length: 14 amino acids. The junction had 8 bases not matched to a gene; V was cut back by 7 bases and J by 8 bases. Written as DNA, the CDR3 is TGTGCCAGCAATCCGGGACAGGGGTTCGATGAGCAGTTCTTC. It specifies CASNPGQGFDEQFF.

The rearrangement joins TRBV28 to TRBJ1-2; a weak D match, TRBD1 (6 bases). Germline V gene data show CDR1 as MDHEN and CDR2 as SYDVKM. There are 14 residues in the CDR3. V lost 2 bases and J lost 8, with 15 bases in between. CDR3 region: CASSLTPQGRGYTF. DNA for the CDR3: TGTGCCAGCAGTTTAACTCCGCAGGGGAGAGGCTACACCTTC.

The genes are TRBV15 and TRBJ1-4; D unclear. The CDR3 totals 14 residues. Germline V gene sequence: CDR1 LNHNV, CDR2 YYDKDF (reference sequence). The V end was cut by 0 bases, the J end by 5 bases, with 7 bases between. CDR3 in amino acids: CATSRDIGNEKLFF. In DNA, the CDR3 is TGTGCCACCAGCAGAGATATAGGAAATGAAAAACTGTTTTTT.

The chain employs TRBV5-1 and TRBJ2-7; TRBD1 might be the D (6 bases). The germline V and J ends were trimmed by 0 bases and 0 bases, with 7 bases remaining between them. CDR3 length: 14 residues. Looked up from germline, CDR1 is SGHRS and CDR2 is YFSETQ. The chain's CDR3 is CASSLAGDSYEQYF. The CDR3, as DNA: TGCGCCAGCAGCTTGGCAGGGGACTCCTACGAGCAGTACTTC.

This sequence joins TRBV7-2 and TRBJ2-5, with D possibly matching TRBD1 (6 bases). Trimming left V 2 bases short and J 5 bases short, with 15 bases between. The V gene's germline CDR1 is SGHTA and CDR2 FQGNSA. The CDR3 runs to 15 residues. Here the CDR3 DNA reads TGTGCCAGCAGCTTAAACAGGAACCAGGGGGAGACCCAGTACTTC. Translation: CASSLNRNQGETQYF.

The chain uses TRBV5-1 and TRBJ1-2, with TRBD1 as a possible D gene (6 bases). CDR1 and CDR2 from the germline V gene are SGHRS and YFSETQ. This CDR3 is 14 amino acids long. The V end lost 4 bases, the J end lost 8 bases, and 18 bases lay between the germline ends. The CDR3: CASSTRQPGGGYTF. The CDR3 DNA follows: TGCGCCAGCAGCACCCGACAGCCCGGGGGCGGCTACACCTTC.

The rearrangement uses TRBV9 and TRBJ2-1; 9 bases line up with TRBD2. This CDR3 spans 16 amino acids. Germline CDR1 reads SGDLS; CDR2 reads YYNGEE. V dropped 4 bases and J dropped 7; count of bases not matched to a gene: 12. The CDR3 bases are TGTGCCAGCAGCCCCGACGGTAGCGGGAGATCGAATGAGCAGTTCTTC. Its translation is CASSPDGSGRSNEQFF.

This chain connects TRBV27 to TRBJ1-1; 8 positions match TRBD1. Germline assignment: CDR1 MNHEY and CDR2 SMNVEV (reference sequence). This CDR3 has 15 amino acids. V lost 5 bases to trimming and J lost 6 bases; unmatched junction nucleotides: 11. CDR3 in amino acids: CASSLRTGLRSEAFF. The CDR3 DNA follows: TGTGCCAGCAGTCTCCGGACAGGGCTTAGATCTGAAGCTTTCTTT.